The rows below give T cell receptor beta chains drawn from one sample of a study of cytomegalovirus exposure and HLA in healthy donors. The table came from immunoSEQ multiplex PCR; TCRdb's copy has only in-frame clones and leaves some out. The sample has about 130,000 clones. Sample: PBMCs. These receptors originate from a young man in good health and CMV-seronegative. CDR3s include the opening cysteine and the closing phenylalanine or tryptophan. A D gene is named only where the DNA matches it firmly.

TRBD1,TRBJ2-7,TRBV4-3,15,TGCGCCAGCAGCCAAGATCGGGACAGGGGCTACGAGCAGTACTTC,CASSQDRDRGYEQYF
-,TRBJ2-5,TRBV5-1,15,TGCGCCAGCAGCTTGCTGTCCGCGTCCAGGGGGGCCCAGTACTTC,CASSLLSASRGAQYF
TRBD2,TRBJ2-7,TRBV7-9,15,TGTGCCAGCAGCTTAGTAGCGGGGGGCGCCTACGAGCAGTACTTC,CASSLVAGGAYEQYF
TRBD1,TRBJ2-2,TRBV19,16,TGTGCCAGTAGCCCCAGGGGGCTATCGGGCACCGGGGAGCTGTTTTTT,CASSPRGLSGTGELFF
-,TRBJ1-1,TRBV6-1,14,TGTGCCAGCAGTGAAACATTCCAGAACACTGAAGCTTTCTTT,CASSETFQNTEAFF
TRBD2,TRBJ2-1,TRBV10-3,13,TGTGCCATCGGGACTAGCGGGTCCAATGAGCAGTTCTTC,CAIGTSGSNEQFF
TRBD1,TRBJ1-5,TRBV28,17,TGTGCCAGCAGTTTTCCCGGGACAGGGGGATTTGATCAGCCCCAGCATTTT,CASSFPGTGGFDQPQHF
-,TRBJ1-5,TRBV6-1,18,TGTGCCAGCAGTGAAGGGTTATTGGGGCAGCCTAGCAATCAGCCCCAGCATTTT,CASSEGLLGQPSNQPQHF
-,TRBJ2-5,TRBV18,15,TGTGCCAGCTCACCACCGAGGGAACTGAGAGAGACCCAGTACTTC,CASSPPRELRETQYF
-,TRBJ1-1,TRBV6-5,12,TGTGCCAGCAGTTCCAGGAACACTGAAGCTTTCTTT,CASSSRNTEAFF
TRBD1,TRBJ2-7,TRBV19,13,TGTGCCAGTAACCGACAGGGGACCTACGAGCAGTACTTC,CASNRQGTYEQYF
-,TRBJ2-1,TRBV7-2,13,TGTGCCAGCAGCTTACCTAGCGTTAGTGAGCAGTTCTTC,CASSLPSVSEQFF
TRBD1,TRBJ1-2,TRBV6-1,14,TGTGCCAGCAGTGCCGTGGGACAGCCCTATGGCTACACCTTC,CASSAVGQPYGYTF
-,TRBJ2-1,TRBV10-3,11,TGTGCCACACAGGGCGAGGATGAGCAGTTCTTC,CATQGEDEQFF
-,TRBJ1-6,TRBV18,15,TGTGCCAGCTCACCACAGGAGGGTTTTCAGTCACCCCTCCACTTT,CASSPQEGFQSPLHF
TRBD1,TRBJ2-7,TRBV2,15,TGTGCCAGCAGCGAAGCCGGGACAGGGACCAACGAGCAGTACTTC,CASSEAGTGTNEQYF
-,TRBJ2-2,TRBV7-2,13,TGTGCCAGCAGCTTAACTAACACCGGGGAGCTGTTTTTT,CASSLTNTGELFF
TRBD1,TRBJ1-1,TRBV29-1,12,TGCAGCCACGGGACAGCGAACACTGAAGCTTTCTTT,CSHGTANTEAFF
TRBD2,TRBJ2-1,TRBV30,13,TGTGCCTGGAGTAGCGGGAAATACAATGAGCAGTTCTTC,CAWSSGKYNEQFF
TRBD2,TRBJ2-7,TRBV27,17,TGTGCCAGCAGTTTAAGGGGACTAGCGGGAGGGCGGTACGAGCAGTACTTC,CASSLRGLAGGRYEQYF
TRBD1,TRBJ2-7,TRBV7-2,14,TGTGCCAGCAGCCCGGACAGGCACCCCTACGAGCAGTACTTC,CASSPDRHPYEQYF
TRBD2,TRBJ2-7,TRBV7-2,17,TGTGCCAGCAGCTTCTTAGTTGGTAGCGGGAGGTCCTACGAGCAGTACTTC,CASSFLVGSGRSYEQYF
-,TRBJ1-1,TRBV13,13,TGTGCCAGCAGCTTAGGCCTCAACACTGAAGCTTTCTTT,CASSLGLNTEAFF
-,TRBJ2-1,TRBV6-1,12,TGTGCCAGCATTTGGGACTTTAATGAGCAGTTCTTC,CASIWDFNEQFF
TRBD2,TRBJ2-1,TRBV11-3,16,TGTGCCAGCAGCTTTGGGGATAGCGGGGCGTACAATGAGCAGTTCTTC,CASSFGDSGAYNEQFF
-,TRBJ1-1,TRBV7-2,14,TGTGCCAGCAGCTTAGATCGGTGGAACACTGAAGCTTTCTTT,CASSLDRWNTEAFF
-,TRBJ1-3,TRBV14,17,TGTGCCAGCAGCCAAATGCGGTCTCCCTTCTCTGGAAACACCATATATTTT,CASSQMRSPFSGNTIYF
TRBD2,TRBJ2-2,TRBV6-5,15,TGTGCCAGCAGGGATGCTAGCGGGGCAGTCGGGGAGCTGTTTTTT,CASRDASGAVGELFF
-,TRBJ1-1,TRBV28,15,TGTGCCAGCACTCAGATAGACAGGATGAACACTGAAGCTTTCTTT,CASTQIDRMNTEAFF
TRBD1,TRBJ1-2,TRBV4-3,15,TGCGCCAGCAGCCAAAGAGGAGGGGGCAACTATGGCTACACCTTC,CASSQRGGGNYGYTF
TRBD1,TRBJ2-5,TRBV10-3,15,TGTGCCATCAGCGGGACAGGGGGGATCCAAGAGACCCAGTACTTC,CAISGTGGIQETQYF
TRBD2,TRBJ2-1,TRBV7-3,16,TGTGCCAGCAGCTTAACGAGGACTAGCGGGTACAATGAGCAGTTCTTC,CASSLTRTSGYNEQFF
TRBD2,TRBJ2-5,TRBV5-1,19,TGCGCCAGCAGCTCCGTCATGACTAGCGGGAGAAGGGGGAGAGAGACCCAGTACTTC,CASSSVMTSGRRGRETQYF
-,TRBJ1-4,TRBV18,16,TGTGCCAGCTCACCACTCATGGCAACAACTAATGAAAAACTGTTTTTT,CASSPLMATTNEKLFF
-,TRBJ2-5,TRBV6-5,13,TGTGCCAGCAGACGGCAGACACAAGAGACCCAGTACTTC,CASRRQTQETQYF